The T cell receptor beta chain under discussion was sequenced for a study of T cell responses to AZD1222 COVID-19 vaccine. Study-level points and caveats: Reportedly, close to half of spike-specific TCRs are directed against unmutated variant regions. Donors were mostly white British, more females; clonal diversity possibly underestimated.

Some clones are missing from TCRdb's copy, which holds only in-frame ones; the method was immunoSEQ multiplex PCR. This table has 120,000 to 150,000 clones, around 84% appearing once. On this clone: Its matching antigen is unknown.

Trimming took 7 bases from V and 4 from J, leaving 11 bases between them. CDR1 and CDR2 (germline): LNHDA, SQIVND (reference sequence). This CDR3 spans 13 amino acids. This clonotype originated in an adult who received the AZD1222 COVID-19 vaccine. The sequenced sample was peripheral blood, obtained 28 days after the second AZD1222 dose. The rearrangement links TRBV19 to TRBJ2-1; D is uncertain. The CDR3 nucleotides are TGTGCCAGTACGAGCTACAATTACAATGAGCAGTTCTTC. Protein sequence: CASTSYNYNEQFF.